These 11 T cell receptor beta chains came from one sample sequenced in a study of cytomegalovirus exposure and HLA in healthy donors. Primers: 60 Vbeta forward and 13 Jbeta reverse. The table came from immunoSEQ multiplex PCR; TCRdb's copy has only in-frame clones and leaves some out. The sample holds 150,000 to 200,000 clones; approximately 83% are singletons and the top ten take about 9.3%. Material: PBMCs. Receptors originate from a young man in good health and CMV-seropositive.

The rearrangement joins TRBV7-9 to TRBJ2-5, with D perhaps matching TRBD2 (6 bases). The DNA end favors TRBJ2-7, so the J call may be wrong. This CDR3 has 15 residues. Germline V CDR1 and CDR2: SEHNR, FQNEAQ (reference sequence). This chain's CDR3 is CASSLAPRGLYEQYF. As DNA, the CDR3 is TGTGCCAGCAGCTTAGCCCCGCGGGGACTCTACGAGCAGTACTTC.

The rearrangement uses TRBV7-9 and TRBJ1-6; D is possibly TRBD1 (6 bases). This CDR3 is 16 amino acids long. Germline assignment: CDR1 SEHNR and CDR2 FQNEAQ (reference sequence). Trimming removed 5 bases from V and 2 bases from J, with 13 bases in between. This chain's CDR3 is CASSPLQGTYNSPLHF. The CDR3 DNA follows: TGTGCCAGCAGCCCTTTGCAGGGGACCTATAATTCACCCCTCCACTTT.

The gene calls are TRBV6-1 and TRBJ1-3; TRBD1 might be the D (5 bases). V lost 8 bases to trimming and J lost 2 bases, with 16 bases between them. CDR3 length: 15 residues. CDR1 is MNHNS and CDR2 is SASEGT in the germline V gene. CDR3 DNA: TGTGCCAGCCCCACCCAGGGCAGGCCTGGAAACACCATATATTTT. The encoded protein is CASPTQGRPGNTIYF.

About this clone itself: Other nucleotide sequences from this sample produce the same CDR3. The chain employs TRBV9 and TRBJ2-1; 8 nucleotides line up with TRBD2. V lost 0 bases, J lost 9 bases, and 8 bases stayed unmatched. This CDR3 region has 15 residues. Germline V gene lookup returns CDR1 SGDLS and CDR2 YYNGEE. Here the CDR3 reads CASSVEGLGASEQFF. The CDR3 coding sequence is TGTGCCAGCAGCGTAGAGGGACTAGGAGCTAGTGAGCAGTTCTTC.

Details on this clone: The junction departs from germline at one end; a sequencing error may be responsible. This sequence joins TRBV7-9 and TRBJ1-2; 7 bases map to TRBD1. Germline values: CDR1 SEHNR, CDR2 FQNEAQ (reference sequence). The length of the CDR3 is 17 residues. Here the CDR3 reads CSSSLGEEGQQFYGYTF. CDR3 bases: TGTTCCAGCAGCTTAGGCGAGGAGGGACAGCAATTCTATGGCTACACCTTC.

V gene TRBV6-5 combines with J gene TRBJ2-4, with TRBD2 matching 8 bases. Trimming took 6 bases from V and 7 from J; bases not matched to a gene: 5. CDR3 length: 13 residues. Germline CDR1 is MNHEY and CDR2 is SVGAGI. CDR3 residues: CASRLGGANIQYF. DNA of the CDR3: TGTGCCAGCAGACTCGGGGGGGCCAACATTCAGTACTTC.

J is TRBJ2-7 and V is TRBV2, with 7 nucleotides matching TRBD2. CDR3 length: 15 residues. CDR1 and CDR2 (germline): SNHLY, FYNNEI. The ends lost 4 bases at V and 1 base at J; junction bases unmatched: 7. The CDR3 protein is CASSVGRGTSYEQYF. The CDR3 DNA is TGTGCCAGCAGTGTCGGGCGGGGGACGTCCTACGAGCAGTACTTC. The whole variable domain, remainder taken from reference TRBV2 and TRBJ2-7, is EPEVTQTPSHQVTQMGQEVILRCVPISNHLYFYWYRQILGQKVEFLVSFYNNEISEKSEIFDDQFSVERPDGSNFTLKIRSTKLEDSAMYFCASSVGRGTSYEQYFGPGTRLTVT.

V is TRBV29-1 and J is TRBJ2-4; 11 bases line up with TRBD1. CDR3 length equals 20 residues. Per germline, CDR1 SQVTM and CDR2 ANQGSEA. J lost 2 bases, V lost 4 bases, and 19 bases had no gene match. The CDR3, as DNA: TGCAGCGTTGTGGGGTGGACAGGGGGCGCGGTAGGTCTAACCAAAAACATTCAGTACTTC. It specifies CSVVGWTGGAVGLTKNIQYF.

This clone came up once. The rearrangement links TRBV12-2 to TRBJ2-7; no check of the table's D call, TRBD1, against the DNA was made. TRBV12-2 counts as a pseudogene. The CDR3 spans 18 residues. The CDR3 coding sequence is TGTGCAAGTCGCTTAGGATCGATCCGGGACAGGGGAACCTACGAGCAGTACTTC. Translation gives CASRLGSIRDRGTYEQYF.

The genes are TRBV10-2 and TRBJ2-3, with 11 positions matching TRBD2. The CDR3 loop spans 17 amino acids. Per the germline V gene, CDR1 is WSHSY and CDR2 is SAAADI. V gave up 1 base and J gave up 4 bases; unmatched junction bases: 7. The CDR3 sequence is CASSEWVRLAGPDTQYF. DNA of the CDR3: TGCGCCAGCAGTGAGTGGGTTCGACTAGCGGGGCCAGATACGCAGTATTTT.

In its sample, this clone was seen a few times. The V gene is TRBV2, the J gene TRBJ1-4; tentative D call: TRBD1 (6 bases). CDR1 and CDR2 (germline): SNHLY, FYNNEI. This CDR3 has 14 amino acids. Trimming removed 3 bases at V and 5 bases at J, with 10 bases between. CDR3 sequence (DNA): TGTGCCAGCAGTGAGGACAGATCGAATGAAAAACTGTTTTTT. This translates into CASSEDRSNEKLFF. The whole variable domain, filled in from reference TRBV2 and TRBJ1-4, reads EPEVTQTPSHQVTQMGQEVILRCVPISNHLYFYWYRQILGQKVEFLVSFYNNEISEKSEIFDDQFSVERPDGSNFTLKIRSTKLEDSAMYFCASSEDRSNEKLFFGSGTQLSVL.